The T cell receptor (beta chain) under discussion was sequenced for a study of T cell repertoires in cytomegalovirus infection (dated by TCRdb to about 2019). Study-wide context: Peptide stimulations targeted recently identified HLA-C-restricted CMV epitopes, whose presentation resists viral immunomodulation, together with well-studied HLA-B-restricted epitopes. The HLA type of each donor mattered for the analysis, because public TCR beta signatures pointed to carriage of CMV infection along with the matching HLA type. The investigation overall reported the following: Cumulative frequency of public TCR beta family members discriminated carriers of CMV infection plus the relevant HLA type in this cohort and an independent roughly 350-donor cohort. The ex vivo response was dominated by HLA-C-restricted CMV-specific TCR beta clonotypes, which also provided the single most frequent clonotype in two of eight donors.

Notes on this clonotype: What antigen it recognizes has not been identified. No much larger clonotype is one base removed from it; base qualities were not supplied.

Sequenced using an Illumina HiSeq 1500. The raw public reads went through TCRdb reprocessing: fastp at Q25, MiXCR clone calling, in-frame beta chains kept. Entries that share a CDR3 protein sequence are merged under the most common genes and DNA. A total of 700,000 to 900,000 distinct CDR3 sequences appear in this sample, roughly 29% of them only once. The ten biggest clones cover 13% of the sample. The label giving this sample's treatment or condition can be read as: in vitro stimulation with specific CMV peptide epitopes to enrich CMV-specific T cells. This receptor was obtained from a human donor in good health (CMV status not recorded). Some clones in this sample may be carry-over from other donors' samples. The source material was cultured CD8+ T cells from PBMCs, sampled from culture after CMV antigen stimulation.

The CDR3 protein: CASSLFTSGGPSSYNEQFF. The base sequence is TGTGCCAGCAGTTTATTTACTAGCGGGGGCCCTAGCTCCTACAATGAGCAGTTCTTC. The chain employs TRBV27 and TRBJ2-1; 11 central bases correspond to TRBD2. The CDR3 starts with the cysteine, ends with the phenylalanine, and has 19 residues. Left in the record is the CDR3 DNA by itself, 57 bases read in frame from the first base. V trim: 1 base; J trim: 0 bases; unmatched bases: 8. From the germline V gene (reference sequence), CDR1 is MNHEY and CDR2 is SMNVEV.